The next 29 T cell receptor beta chains were all read from a single sample in a study of T-cell memory formation after mild COVID-19 (dated by TCRdb to the early 2020s). Preparation of the library involved 5' RACE. Sequencing used an Illumina NovaSeq 6000. The public reads were reanalyzed by TCRdb: fastp trimming at Q25, MiXCR alignment, in-frame beta chains only. Under each unique CDR3 protein, matching rows form one entry showing the most common genes and DNA. The sample profile shows 350,000 to 500,000 distinct CDR3 sequences; more than 15% of them were found once. The top ten clones comprise roughly 21% of the sample. Sequenced input: PBMCs or a T cell subset sorted from them (not recorded which). The source is a young man who had mild COVID-19 (a few samples of this study predate the infection). The sample titles of this study are shuffled in the database, so cell type and time point are left out; the donor was told from shared clones.

The gene calls are TRBV20-1 and TRBJ1-5; possible D gene TRBD1, 5 bases. Germline lookup yields CDR1 DFQATT and CDR2 SNEGSKA (reference sequence). The CDR3 extends over 13 amino acids. V was clipped by 5 bases and J by 9 bases, with 17 bases between them. CDR3 residues: CSAGGHSDRPQHF. The CDR3, as DNA: TGCAGTGCTGGGGGTCACTCGGATCGGCCCCAGCATTTT.

This chain joins TRBV18 and TRBJ1-4; possible D gene TRBD1, 5 bases. This CDR3 has 13 amino acids. CDR1 is KGHSH and CDR2 is LQKENI in the germline V gene. Between the trimmed V and J ends, which lost 0 bases and 6 bases, there was a span of 5 bases. The CDR3 DNA follows: TGTGCCAGCTCACCACCGACAGATGAAAAACTGTTTTTT. Amino acids: CASSPPTDEKLFF.

Comment on this clonotype: Being one base from a much bigger clone, this may be a read error. The CDR3 coding sequence is TGTGCCAGCAGCTTGAACCCTGAAGCTTTCTTT. Translating it yields CASSLNPEAFF. The chain combines TRBV7-9 with TRBJ1-1; D gene unclear. The CDR3 length is 11 residues. Germline CDR1 SEHNR, CDR2 FQNEAQ (reference sequence).

This clonotype has a handful of counts. The rearrangement joins TRBV5-1 to TRBJ2-3; D is unclear. This CDR3 region has 15 residues. In germline, CDR1 is SGHRS, CDR2 YFSETQ. Trimming took 1 base from V and 2 from J, leaving 11 bases between them. Written as DNA, the CDR3 is TGCGCCAGCAGCTTGCACAGCAAAGTCACAGATACGCAGTATTTT. Residues: CASSLHSKVTDTQYF.

Ten or more counts support this clonotype. The rearrangement links TRBV7-8 to TRBJ1-5, with D perhaps matching TRBD1 (6 bases). V was shortened by 5 bases and J by 3 bases, with 11 bases between the two germline ends. CDR1 SGHVS and CDR2 FQNEAQ come from the germline V gene. The CDR3 sequence is 14 residues long. The CDR3 sequence is CASSATGPNQPQHF. The DNA for the CDR3 is TGTGCCAGCAGCGCTACAGGGCCCAATCAGCCCCAGCATTTT.

This clonotype was observed a handful of times. The V call is TRBV7-9, the J call TRBJ1-4; perhaps TRBD1 as D (5 bases). The CDR3 consists of 14 residues. CDR1 is SEHNR and CDR2 is FQNEAQ in the germline V gene (reference sequence). Trimming took off 6 bases at V and 6 bases at J, with 14 bases between the two ends. The CDR3 here is CASSLRDPHEKLFF. CDR3 coding DNA: TGTGCCAGCAGTCTCCGGGACCCCCATGAAAAACTGTTTTTT.

The chain has TRBV27 and TRBJ1-1; perhaps TRBD1 as D (6 bases). The germline CDR1 and CDR2 sequences are MNHEY and SMNVEV (reference sequence). The CDR3 contains 12 residues. Trimming cost V 5 bases and J 8 bases, with 12 bases left between them. The CDR3 DNA reads as TGTGCCAGCAGTCTACAGGGTAGAGAAGCTTTCTTT. Its protein is CASSLQGREAFF.

The chain couples TRBV5-1 to TRBJ2-6; a possible D gene is TRBD1 (6 bases). CDR3 size: 15 residues. V was trimmed by 2 bases and J by 3 bases, leaving 9 bases between them. Per the germline V gene, CDR1 is SGHRS and CDR2 is YFSETQ. CDR3 loop: CASSFRGDGANVLTF. The CDR3 DNA follows: TGCGCCAGCAGCTTCAGGGGTGATGGGGCCAACGTCCTGACTTTC.

This chain joins TRBV5-5 and TRBJ2-2, with D unresolved. CDR3 length: 16 residues. The ends were cut back, 3 bases at V and 1 base at J, with 13 bases in the middle. CDR1 and CDR2 from the germline V gene are SGHKS and YYEKEE (reference sequence). DNA of the CDR3: TGTGCCAGCAGCTCGAAGATTATTATGAACACCGGGGAGCTGTTTTTT. Translated, it gives CASSSKIIMNTGELFF.

The chain links TRBV10-3 to TRBJ2-7; 10 bases are shared with TRBD1. Germline values: CDR1 ENHRY, CDR2 SYGVKD. Trimming cost V 2 bases and J 3 bases; bases outside gene matches: 10. This CDR3 contains 17 residues. CDR3 in amino acids: CAISEAGTGVGGYEQYF. DNA for the CDR3: TGTGCCATCAGTGAGGCCGGGACAGGGGTAGGGGGCTACGAGCAGTACTTC.

This clonotype has a handful of counts. The chain combines TRBV7-2 with TRBJ2-1, with TRBD2 matching over 10 bases. The V and J ends lost 5 bases and 6 bases, in that order; junction bases with no gene match: 7. The CDR3 extends over 15 amino acids. CDR1 is SGHTA and CDR2 is FQGNSA in the germline V gene. The CDR3 region has the DNA TGTGCCAGCAGCACGAGACTAGCGGGCGGCAATGAGCAGTTCTTC. It is translated as CASSTRLAGGNEQFF.

In its sample, this clonotype was seen once. The V and J genes are TRBV4-2 and TRBJ1-4; perhaps TRBD1 as D (5 bases). This CDR3 contains 17 residues. Germline loops: CDR1 LGHNA, CDR2 YNFKEQ. Trimming took 0 bases from V and 8 from J, leaving 19 bases between them. The DNA of the CDR3 is TGTGCCAGCAGCCAAGAAAAATGGGGGGATCGAGGGGAAAAACTGTTTTTT. Translated, it gives CASSQEKWGDRGEKLFF.

This clonotype was detected ten times or more. The chain is built from TRBV12-3 or TRBV12-4 and TRBJ2-5; TRBD1 matches at 12 bases. The CDR3 is made up of 15 amino acids. V lost 6 bases to trimming and J lost 5 bases; unmatched junction nucleotides: 7. The chain's CDR3 is CASRSGQGAWETQYF. In DNA, the CDR3 is TGTGCCAGCAGGTCGGGACAGGGGGCGTGGGAGACCCAGTACTTC.

In this sample, this clonotype turned up once. This chain connects TRBV6-5 to TRBJ1-6, with D hard to call. Germline lookup yields CDR1 MNHEY and CDR2 SVGAGI. CDR3 size: 15 residues. Trimming took 6 bases from V and 7 from J, leaving 16 bases between them. In DNA, the CDR3 is TGTGCCAGCAGCATACTGGACTTTCCAAATTCACCCCTCCACTTT. As protein: CASSILDFPNSPLHF.

This clonotype occurred a few times. The V gene is TRBV6-1, the J gene TRBJ1-5, with a possible D match to TRBD1 (5 bases). Germline CDR1 and CDR2: MNHNS and SASEGT. CDR3 length: 16 amino acids. V was trimmed by 4 bases and J by 2 bases, leaving 15 bases between them. Here the CDR3 reads CASSGQWPGGNQPQHF. For the CDR3, the DNA is TGTGCCAGCAGTGGACAGTGGCCCGGTGGCAATCAGCCCCAGCATTTT.

The V gene is TRBV20-1, the J gene TRBJ2-5; a possible D gene is TRBD1 (5 bases). The germline V and J ends were trimmed by 2 bases and 5 bases, with 18 bases remaining between them. Per germline, CDR1 DFQATT and CDR2 SNEGSKA (reference sequence). CDR3 length equals 15 residues. The CDR3 region has the DNA TGCAGTGCTAGATTCCAGGGTAGTTCGTCTGAGACCCAGTACTTC. Protein product: CSARFQGSSSETQYF.

V usage is TRBV7-2 and J usage is TRBJ2-2, with D tentatively TRBD1 (6 bases). Trimming removed 7 bases at V and 2 bases at J, with 17 bases between. CDR3 size: 16 residues. Germline lookup yields CDR1 SGHTA and CDR2 FQGNSA. The CDR3 loop reads CASTVRGQPNTGELFF. In DNA, the CDR3 is TGTGCCAGCACTGTAAGGGGACAACCTAACACCGGGGAGCTGTTTTTT.

The V gene is TRBV18, the J gene TRBJ1-4; 9 positions agree with TRBD1. The CDR3 extends over 17 amino acids. The germline V gene encodes CDR1 KGHSH and CDR2 LQKENI. V was clipped by 4 bases and J by 6 bases; unmatched bases: 12. The CDR3 nucleotides are TGTGCCAGCTCACTATCCCCGGGACAGGGAAGTCATGAAAAACTGTTTTTT. It specifies CASSLSPGQGSHEKLFF.

This sequence joins TRBV18 and TRBJ2-7, with D uncertain. V was trimmed by 2 bases and J by 1 base, leaving 3 bases between them. Germline V lookup: CDR1 KGHSH, CDR2 LQKENI. This CDR3 has 12 amino acids. The DNA of the CDR3 is TGTGCCAGCTCACCAATTTCCTACGAGCAGTACGTC. This gives the protein CASSPISYEQYV.

The chain links TRBV6-2 or TRBV6-3 to TRBJ1-5; D possibly corresponds to TRBD1 (6 bases). CDR3 size: 14 residues. CDR1 and CDR2 (germline): MNHEY, SVGEGT. Deletions cut 6 bases from V and 0 bases from J, with 9 bases between. CDR3: CASRGHLSNQPQHF. CDR3 nucleotide sequence: TGTGCCAGCAGGGGACACCTTAGCAATCAGCCCCAGCATTTT.

The chain recombines TRBV6-2 or TRBV6-3 with TRBJ1-5; no definite D call. This CDR3 has 13 amino acids. V was shortened by 6 bases and J by 4 bases, with 10 bases between the two germline ends. Germline V gene lookup returns CDR1 MNHEY and CDR2 SVGEGT. CDR3 DNA: TGTGCCAGCAGCTCGCCGAGTAATCAGCCCCAGCATTTT. It is translated as CASSSPSNQPQHF.

This clonotype was seen a few times. The chain combines TRBV5-6 with TRBJ2-1; D call uncertain. Germline CDR1 and CDR2: SGHDT and YYEEEE. Between the trimmed V and J ends, which lost 0 bases and 15 bases, there was a span of 10 bases. There are 11 residues in the CDR3. The DNA for the CDR3 is TGTGCCAGCAGCTTGGAGACATCACTGTTCTTC. Translated: CASSLETSLFF.

The V and J genes are TRBV5-1 and TRBJ1-2; D may be TRBD1 (6 bases). Germline CDR1 reads SGHRS; CDR2 reads YFSETQ. CDR3 length: 12 residues. Trimming shortened V by 0 bases and J by 8 bases, and 8 bases separated the two germline ends. The CDR3 sequence is CASSLVGGGYTF. CDR3 nucleotide sequence: TGCGCCAGCAGCTTGGTTGGGGGCGGCTACACCTTC.

This clonotype was recorded many times. This sequence joins TRBV10-3 and TRBJ2-2, with 10 nucleotides matching TRBD1. Per the germline V gene, CDR1 is ENHRY and CDR2 is SYGVKD. V was pared by 3 bases and J by 7 bases, with 5 bases of the junction left unmatched. This CDR3 contains 15 residues. The CDR3 region is CAISDRQGAIGELFF. The CDR3 region has the DNA TGTGCCATCAGTGACCGACAGGGGGCTATCGGGGAGCTGTTTTTT.

In DNA, the CDR3 is TGCGCCAGCAGCCACAGTGCATCTAATGAAAAACTGTTTTTT. Translated: CASSHSASNEKLFF. The rearrangement uses TRBV4-3 and TRBJ1-4, with unresolved D. The germline V gene has CDR1 LGHNA and CDR2 YSLEER. The CDR3 has 14 residues. The V end lost 3 bases, the J end lost 3 bases, and 8 bases lay between the germline ends.

The chain recombines TRBV20-1 with TRBJ2-1, with 7 bases fitting TRBD2. With 6 bases clipped from V and 6 bases from J, the junction kept 11 bases outside the gene matches. This CDR3 is 14 amino acids long. The V gene's germline CDR1 is DFQATT and CDR2 SNEGSKA (reference sequence). The chain's CDR3 is CSAPSAGDLNEQFF. DNA of the CDR3: TGCAGTGCCCCTTCGGCGGGGGACCTCAATGAGCAGTTCTTC.

The rearrangement uses TRBV5-1 and TRBJ1-4; D is ambiguous. The CDR3 is 15 amino acids. Germline V gives CDR1 SGHRS, CDR2 YFSETQ. Deletions cut 1 base from V and 7 bases from J, with 14 bases between. CDR3 in amino acids: CASSLYTPGGEKLFF. The CDR3 bases are TGCGCCAGCAGCTTGTATACCCCGGGAGGTGAAAAACTGTTTTTT.

This clonotype was seen a few times. The chain couples TRBV7-2 to TRBJ1-5, with D unresolved. The CDR3 runs 13 residues. CDR1 and CDR2 from the germline V gene are SGHTA and FQGNSA. The ends were cut back, 4 bases at V and 2 bases at J, with 6 bases in the middle. The CDR3 spells CASSWRGNQPQHF. The DNA of the CDR3 is TGTGCCAGCAGCTGGAGGGGCAATCAGCCCCAGCATTTT.

This clonotype was counted between two and nine times. For the CDR3, the DNA is TGCGCCAGCAGCCCTAGTCAGGGGAGAGGCACTGAAGCTTTCTTT. Amino acids: CASSPSQGRGTEAFF. This chain connects TRBV5-1 to TRBJ1-1; TRBD1 might be the D (6 bases). This CDR3 region has 15 residues. Trimming shortened V by 4 bases and J by 4 bases, and 17 bases separated the two germline ends. Germline lookup yields CDR1 SGHRS and CDR2 YFSETQ.